What follows are 32 T cell receptor beta chains derived from one specimen sequenced in a study of CD8 T cells in Susac syndrome. RNA, at roughly 0.45 to 1 ug, was reverse transcribed with random hexamers. TCRdb processed the immunoSEQ multiplex PCR reads anew with MiXCR; each CDR3 protein has one entry. Among about 130,000 distinct CDR3 sequences, approximately 95% were seen once, and the ten largest hold roughly 0.17%. The specimen was CD8+ T cells from PBMCs. The receptors were sampled from a human donor with Susac syndrome.

The rearrangement links TRBV5-6 to TRBJ1-1; D ambiguous. Germline values: CDR1 SGHDT, CDR2 YYEEEE. Trimming removed 0 bases from V and 4 bases from J, with 4 bases in between. This CDR3 is 12 amino acids long. CDR3 sequence reads: CASSLGSTEAFF. CDR3 nucleotide sequence: TGTGCCAGCAGCTTGGGGAGCACTGAAGCTTTCTTT. The whole variable domain, remainder taken from reference TRBV5-6 and TRBJ1-1, is DAGVTQSPTHLIKTRGQQVTLRCSPKSGHDTVSWYQQALGQGPQFIFQYYEEEERQRGNFPDRFSGHQFPNYSSELNVNALLLGDSALYLCASSLGSTEAFFGQGTRLTVV.

The J gene is TRBJ1-2, the V gene TRBV6-5; D ambiguous. Germline V gene lookup returns CDR1 MNHEY and CDR2 SVGAGI. The CDR3 extends over 11 amino acids. V was clipped by 4 bases and J by 8 bases, with 8 bases between them. The chain's CDR3 is CASSSPEGYTF. CDR3 sequence (DNA): TGTGCCAGCAGTTCGCCGGAGGGCTACACCTTC.

The V gene is TRBV7-4, the J gene TRBJ2-1; 7 bases match TRBD2. CDR3 size: 17 residues. The trim removed 5 bases at V and 9 bases at J, leaving 19 bases unmatched. Germline values: CDR1 SGHVT, CDR2 SQSDAQ. This CDR3 is CASSPLVWGRASSEQFF. CDR3 DNA sequence: TGTGCCAGCAGCCCCTTGGTATGGGGGAGGGCCAGTAGTGAGCAGTTCTTC.

DNA for the CDR3: TGTGCCACCAGTGATAAGTCAGCTTCTCTCTATGGCTACACCTTC. As protein: CATSDKSASLYGYTF. V gene TRBV24-1 combines with J gene TRBJ1-2; D not resolved. The V end was cut by 3 bases, the J end by 4 bases, with 14 bases between. This CDR3 comprises 15 residues. The V gene's germline CDR1 is KGHDR and CDR2 SFDVKD.

The V and J genes are TRBV2 and TRBJ2-5; 7 nucleotides agree with TRBD2. CDR1 is SNHLY, CDR2 FYNNEI, per germline. J lost 5 bases, V lost 7 bases, and 4 bases had no gene match. The length of the CDR3 is 12 residues. CDR3 protein: CASMEGGETQYF. As DNA, the CDR3 is TGTGCCAGCATGGAGGGAGGGGAGACCCAGTACTTC.

The chain links TRBV3-1 to TRBJ1-1; tentatively, D is TRBD1 (6 bases). The CDR3 covers 16 residues. The germline V gene has CDR1 LGHDT and CDR2 YNNKEL (reference sequence). The V gene lost 4 bases and the J gene lost 5 bases, with 20 bases spanning the gap. The CDR3 sequence is CASSRTGARADTEAFF. The CDR3 DNA reads TGTGCCAGCAGCCGAACGGGGGCTCGTGCTGATACTGAAGCTTTCTTT.

V usage is TRBV9 and J usage is TRBJ2-1, with a weak D call TRBD2 (6 bases). V dropped 5 bases and J dropped 0 bases, with 18 bases sitting between them. CDR1 and CDR2 from the germline V gene are SGDLS and YYNGEE. The CDR3 spans 17 residues. The DNA of the CDR3 is TGTGCCAGCAGGAAAACACCTAGTAGCGGCTCCTACAATGAGCAGTTCTTC. It codes for CASRKTPSSGSYNEQFF.

This chain links TRBV3-1 with TRBJ2-7; TRBD1 is a possible D gene (7 bases). Germline assignment: CDR1 LGHDT and CDR2 YNNKEL (reference sequence). Trimming took 3 bases from V and 3 from J, leaving 15 bases between them. This CDR3 has 15 residues. DNA for the CDR3: TGTGCCAGCAGCCAGGAGGGACAGAAAGACTACGAGCAGTACTTC. The encoded protein is CASSQEGQKDYEQYF.

V and J are TRBV27 and TRBJ2-7; unclear D gene. The CDR3 has 15 amino acids. Germline assignment: CDR1 MNHEY and CDR2 SMNVEV (reference sequence). Trimming removed 2 bases at V and 0 bases at J, with 11 bases between. CDR3 region: CASSLIWGSSYEQYF. In DNA, the CDR3 is TGTGCCAGCAGTTTAATATGGGGTAGCTCCTACGAGCAGTACTTC.

J is TRBJ2-2 and V is TRBV14, with 11 nucleotides matching TRBD2. V dropped 5 bases and J dropped 0; count of bases not matched to a gene: 8. Germline-derived CDR1 and CDR2 are SGHDN and FVKESK. The length of the CDR3 is 18 residues. CDR3 nucleotides: TGTGCCAGCAGCTATTACCCGGGACTAGCGGCGAACACCGGGGAGCTGTTTTTT. This gives the protein CASSYYPGLAANTGELFF. The full variable domain, rest sourced from reference TRBV14 and TRBJ2-2, is EAGVTQFPSHSVIEKGQTVTLRCDPISGHDNLYWYRRVMGKEIKFLLHFVKESKQDESGMPNNRFLAERTGGTYSTLKVQPAELEDSGVYFCASSYYPGLAANTGELFFGEGSRLTVL.

The chain employs TRBV12-3 or TRBV12-4 and TRBJ2-2; D unresolved. Trimming removed 5 bases from V and 7 bases from J, with 2 bases in between. The CDR3 consists of 10 residues. The CDR3 spells CASSGGELFF. The CDR3 DNA reads as TGTGCCAGCAGTGGCGGGGAGCTGTTTTTT.

This sequence joins TRBV12-5 and TRBJ1-4; D may be TRBD1 (6 bases). CDR1 and CDR2 from the germline V gene are LGHNT and FRNRAP. The V and J ends lost 7 bases and 8 bases respectively, with 14 bases between them. This CDR3 region has 13 residues. Here the CDR3 DNA reads TGTGCTAGTGCCCCGGGACATGCGGAAAAACTGTTTTTT. It yields the protein CASAPGHAEKLFF.

The chain combines TRBV20-1 with TRBJ1-6; D might be TRBD1 (6 bases). CDR1 and CDR2 from the germline V gene are DFQATT and SNEGSKA (reference sequence). Trimming removed 3 bases from V and 0 bases from J, with 15 bases in between. This CDR3 comprises 17 residues. CDR3 loop: CSASSGAEGSYNSPLHF. The CDR3 bases are TGCAGTGCTAGTTCGGGGGCGGAGGGCTCCTATAATTCACCCCTCCACTTT.

V and J are TRBV27 and TRBJ1-4, with 10 bases fitting TRBD1. The V gene's germline CDR1 is MNHEY and CDR2 SMNVEV (reference sequence). The V and J ends lost 9 bases and 8 bases, in that order; junction bases with no gene match: 12. This CDR3 region has 15 residues. DNA of the CDR3: TGTGCCAGTTCCAGCCCCGGGACAGGGGACGAAAAACTGTTTTTT. Protein sequence: CASSSPGTGDEKLFF.

The V call is TRBV3-1, the J call TRBJ2-1; TRBD2 might be the D (6 bases). Germline loops: CDR1 LGHDT, CDR2 YNNKEL (reference sequence). This CDR3 is 18 amino acids long. The V gene lost 5 bases and the J gene lost 9 bases, with 29 bases spanning the gap. CDR3 protein: CASSLMGDLAYDPCEQFF. The DNA of the CDR3 is TGTGCCAGCAGCTTAATGGGGGACCTAGCGTACGATCCCTGTGAGCAGTTCTTC.

The genes are TRBV25-1 and TRBJ1-1; D gene uncertain. V lost 3 bases and J lost 2, with 10 bases in between. This CDR3 contains 14 residues. Per the germline V gene, CDR1 is MGHDK and CDR2 is SYGVNS. The DNA of the CDR3 is TGTGCCAGCAGTGATTTCGACACCAACACTGAAGCTTTCTTT. Its translation: CASSDFDTNTEAFF.

The gene calls are TRBV12-5 and TRBJ1-2; unclear D gene. The CDR3 contains 14 residues. Germline V gene lookup returns CDR1 LGHNT and CDR2 FRNRAP. V lost 4 bases to trimming and J lost 3 bases, with 12 bases between them. DNA of the CDR3: TGTGCTAGTGGTTCCTCCAACAGCGACTATGGCTACACCTTC. Its protein product is CASGSSNSDYGYTF.

The chain has TRBV4-1 and TRBJ2-7, with 7 bases fitting TRBD2. The CDR3 has 15 amino acids. The V gene end was trimmed by 5 bases and the J gene end by 6 bases; junction bases not matched to a gene: 13. Germline assignment: CDR1 MGHRA and CDR2 YSYEKL. This CDR3 is CASSNSLAFVGEQYF. Written as DNA, the CDR3 is TGCGCCAGCAGCAACTCACTAGCGTTCGTAGGCGAGCAGTACTTC.

The chain links TRBV5-6 to TRBJ1-1; perhaps TRBD1 as D (6 bases). Germline V gene data show CDR1 as SGHDT and CDR2 as YYEEEE. V was shortened by 7 bases and J by 4 bases, with 14 bases between the two germline ends. The CDR3 consists of 13 residues. The CDR3 coding sequence is TGTGCCAGCCTCTTCGGGGGCGGCACTGAAGCTTTCTTT. Its translation is CASLFGGGTEAFF.

This chain uses TRBV12-3 or TRBV12-4 with TRBJ2-1; no definite D call. The V end was cut by 10 bases, the J end by 3 bases, with 10 bases between. The length of the CDR3 is 12 residues. The CDR3 DNA sequence: TGTGCCACCCAGACTGGCTACAATGAGCAGTTCTTC. Its translation is CATQTGYNEQFF.

The chain carries TRBV6-5 and TRBJ1-1; 7 bases line up with TRBD1. V shed 0 bases and J 4 bases; nucleotides not matched to a gene: 8. The length of the CDR3 is 16 residues. Germline V gene lookup returns CDR1 MNHEY and CDR2 SVGAGI. This chain's CDR3 is CASSYSTGPRGTEAFF. For the CDR3, the DNA is TGTGCCAGCAGTTACTCGACAGGGCCGAGGGGCACTGAAGCTTTCTTT.

The chain links TRBV29-1 to TRBJ1-1; no clear D gene. This CDR3 has 11 amino acids. V lost 4 bases, J lost 7 bases, and 10 bases lay in between. Germline V gene lookup returns CDR1 SQVTM and CDR2 ANQGSEA. The CDR3 loop is CSVGRGFEAFF. The CDR3 DNA reads as TGCAGCGTTGGGCGAGGCTTTGAAGCTTTCTTT.

The rearrangement links TRBV12-3 or TRBV12-4 to TRBJ2-2; 7 positions agree with TRBD1. This CDR3 has 16 amino acids. V shed 7 bases and J 0 bases; nucleotides not matched to a gene: 8. CDR3 loop: CASTETGATNTGELFF. The CDR3 region has the DNA TGTGCCAGCACCGAAACAGGGGCTACGAACACCGGGGAGCTGTTTTTT.

The chain uses TRBV10-2 and TRBJ2-3; no firm D call. Germline V gene lookup returns CDR1 WSHSY and CDR2 SAAADI. Trimming shortened V by 3 bases and J by 4 bases, and 5 bases separated the two germline ends. CDR3 length equals 12 residues. The CDR3 nucleotides are TGCGCCAGCAGTGATGAGCCAGATACGCAGTATTTT. This encodes CASSDEPDTQYF.

The chain couples TRBV12-3 or TRBV12-4 to TRBJ1-3; no definite D call. CDR3 size: 8 residues. V was pared by 7 bases and J by 12 bases, with 4 bases between. The CDR3: CASILIYF. The DNA for the CDR3 is TGTGCCAGCATCCTCATATATTTT.

The rearrangement links TRBV13 to TRBJ1-1; D is unresolved. V lost 0 bases, J lost 5 bases, and 7 bases lay in between. Germline CDR1 PRHDT, CDR2 FYEKMQ (reference sequence). The CDR3 totals 13 residues. CDR3 nucleotides: TGTGCCAGCAGCTTAGGCCTAAGTACTGAAGCTTTCTTT. It translates to CASSLGLSTEAFF.

The chain links TRBV13 to TRBJ2-4; TRBD1 agrees at 7 bases. The CDR3 has 15 amino acids. The V and J ends lost 0 bases and 1 base, in that order; junction bases with no gene match: 0. Germline-derived CDR1 and CDR2 are PRHDT and FYEKMQ (reference sequence). CDR3 bases: TGTGCCAGCAGCTTAGGGACAGGGGCCAAAAACATTCAGTACTTC. Its translation is CASSLGTGAKNIQYF.

The V gene is TRBV29-1, the J gene TRBJ1-2; D perhaps matches TRBD1 (5 bases). Germline loops: CDR1 SQVTM, CDR2 ANQGSEA. The CDR3 totals 15 residues. V was pared by 7 bases and J by 4 bases, with 22 bases between. The CDR3 DNA reads as TGCAGCGCACTACTCGACCCAGGGCGGCTCTATGGCTACACCTTC. Translating gives CSALLDPGRLYGYTF.

This chain joins TRBV4-1 and TRBJ1-2; TRBD1 matches at 7 bases. The J segment lost 3 bases and the V segment lost 0 bases, leaving 1 base of the junction unmatched. CDR1 is MGHRA and CDR2 is YSYEKL in the germline V gene. The CDR3 totals 14 residues. CDR3 in DNA: TGCGCCAGCAGCCAAGATACAGGGGACTATGGCTACACCTTC. Its protein is CASSQDTGDYGYTF.

The V and J genes are TRBV27 and TRBJ2-3; 14 nucleotides match TRBD2. The CDR3 totals 18 residues. Germline V gene sequence: CDR1 MNHEY, CDR2 SMNVEV (reference sequence). V shed 5 bases, J shed 4 bases, and the junction held 11 bases outside the gene matches. The CDR3 DNA sequence: TGTGCCAGCAGTAGCGATGGACTAGCGGGGGGTTGGGCAGATACGCAGTATTTT. It yields the protein CASSSDGLAGGWADTQYF.

The chain joins TRBV28 to TRBJ2-7, with 10 bases fitting TRBD2. Germline values: CDR1 MDHEN, CDR2 SYDVKM. The V gene end was trimmed by 7 bases and the J gene end by 3 bases; junction bases not matched to a gene: 12. The CDR3 consists of 16 residues. The CDR3 spells CASTPGEREGLYEQYF. For the CDR3, the DNA is TGTGCCAGCACCCCAGGGGAGCGGGAGGGCCTCTACGAGCAGTACTTC.

In its sample, this clonotype was seen once. In DNA, the CDR3 is TGCGCCAGCAGCCAAGAGCCCGGGAGCGATACGCAGTATTTT. As protein: CASSQEPGSDTQYF. This chain links TRBV4-1 with TRBJ2-3, with D tentatively TRBD2 (6 bases). This CDR3 is 14 amino acids long. CDR1 and CDR2 from the germline V gene are MGHRA and YSYEKL. The ends were cut back, 0 bases at V and 6 bases at J, with 10 bases in the middle.